Sequencing of this T cell receptor (beta chain) was carried out in a study of cytomegalovirus exposure and HLA in healthy donors. Study-level findings and limits: Previously analyzed data showed that most TCR beta V segments were productive at a frequency of about 87% or about 30%.

Primers included in the PCR were 60 Vbeta and 13 Jbeta primers. Profiling relied on immunoSEQ multiplex PCR, and the TCRdb table lists in-frame clones only, not all of them. The data show some 140,000 clones, 74% seen once. Note on this clone: What it binds is unknown.

The origin of this receptor is a man younger than 35 in good health and CMV-seropositive. Sequenced material: PBMCs.

The CDR3 DNA reads TGCGCCAGCAGCCCCCCCCAAGCGGGCCCCTACAATGAGCAGTTCTTC. This gives the protein CASSPPQAGPYNEQFF. V and J are TRBV4-3 and TRBJ2-1; D might be TRBD2 (6 bases). This CDR3 region has 16 residues. The ends were cut back, 4 bases at V and 2 bases at J, with 15 bases in the middle. Germline V gives CDR1 LGHNA, CDR2 YSLEER.